This T cell receptor beta chain was documented in a study of molecular identifiers for immune sequencing clone quantification (dated by TCRdb to about 2018). Background for the entire study: For a replicate experiment, the RNA from either about 20,000 or 100,000 naive CD8 T cells was divided into five aliquots, and four of those aliquots went on to sequencing. This methods study used CD8 T cells to benchmark TCR RNA copy counting and molecular-identifier clustering-based TCR repertoire sequencing (MIDCIRS). Beyond this particular receptor, the publication reports: Modeling gave about three recovered TCR RNA copies per cell versus approximately 10 by digital PCR, implying about 30% capture efficiency. Spiked-in Jurkat TCR RNA (around nine copies' worth), which is not part of the donor repertoire, was contained in the naive libraries. In CMV-specific effector cells, clones with more than 20 RNA copies contained over 99% of molecules, whereas in naive cells such clones contained under 1% of molecules. Highly expanded clone sizes could be underestimated if identical TCR molecules share a barcode. When barcode sub-clustering was left out, chimeric consensus sequences inflated TCR diversity, with chimeras reaching as high as 47%. Spiked-in Jurkat TCR RNA equivalent to a single cell was reported to be detectable even among 800,000 to 1,000,000 naive CD8 T cells.

This clonotype was seen only a few times. What this receptor recognizes is not known. There are no base qualities to consult, and no much larger clone falls within one base. From the germline V gene, CDR1 is SGHDT and CDR2 is YYEEEE. Inclusive of the bounding cysteine and phenylalanine, the CDR3 is 14 residues long. The DNA shown is the 42-base CDR3, in frame from base 1. Relative to germline, V is 7 bases shorter and J is 0 bases shorter, with 14 bases between their ends. Libraries were built with PCR. For sequencing, an Illumina HiSeq 4000 was employed. Preparation of bulk TCR libraries followed a previously described approach, with the TCR primers listed in Table S5. Purification of total RNA was performed with the Qiagen AllPrep DNA/RNA kit. Before analysis, reads from multiple sequencing runs of the same library were pooled. Regarding the original processing steps: Reads were retained only if the reads had an exact TCR constant sequence, and the retained reads were trimmed to 150 nt and grouped according to their 12-nt molecular barcodes. Reads inside each barcode group were sub-clustered using a 15% Levenshtein threshold, and a quality-weighted consensus sequence was constructed for each RNA molecule. Non-functional sequences were discarded, and so were lower-count sequences lying one edit away from another sequence. Based on fitting two negative binomial distributions, any barcode sub-cluster with under 20% of the maximum read count was discarded. TCRdb handled the public reads itself, with Q25 trimming in fastp and clone calling in MiXCR, and kept productive beta chains. Each entry is one CDR3 protein sequence, shown with its most common DNA and genes. Clone size and V and J calls follow TCRdb, not the original study. Within this sample are 70,000 to 90,000 distinct CDR3 sequences, with around 20% of them counted one time only. About 0.95% of the sample is taken by the ten largest.

Libraries of naive CD8 T cells were generated from roughly 21,000 to 960,000 sorted cells, with 10%, 30% or 50% of the purified RNA used. On a BD FACSAria II, naive CD8 T cells were FACS-sorted as CD8+CD4-CCR7+CD45RA+ and collected into RLT Plus buffer. To test detection sensitivity, Jurkat RNA equivalent to about ten TCR copies was spiked into samples of about 19,000-1,000,000 naive CD8 T cells. Enrichment of CD8 T cells was performed with RosetteSep CD8+ T Cell Enrichment Cocktail and Ficoll-Paque, after which ACK red cell lysis was carried out. Sequencing was done on a sample of naive CD8+ T cells from blood, with Jurkat cell RNA spiked in. Taken with the paper, the label for cell subset or site translates to: FACS-sorted CD8+CD4-CCR7+CD45RA+ naive T cells. The chain uses TRBV5-6 and TRBJ2-7; TRBD1 is a weak D gene call, 6 bases matching. The receptor's source is a human donor in good health. Some libraries in this study had Jurkat cell RNA spiked in. In nucleotide form, the sequence is TGTGCCAGCCAAAGACAGGAATACTCCTACGAGCAGTACTTC. Its product reads: CASQRQEYSYEQYF.